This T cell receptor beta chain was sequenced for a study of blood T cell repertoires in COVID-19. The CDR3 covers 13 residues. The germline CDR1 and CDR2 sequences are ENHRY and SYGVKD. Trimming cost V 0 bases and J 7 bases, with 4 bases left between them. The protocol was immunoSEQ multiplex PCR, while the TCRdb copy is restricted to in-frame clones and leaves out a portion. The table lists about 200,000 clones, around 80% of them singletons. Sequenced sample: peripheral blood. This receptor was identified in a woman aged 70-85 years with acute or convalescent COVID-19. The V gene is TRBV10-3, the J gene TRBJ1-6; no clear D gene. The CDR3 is CAISESRNSPLHF. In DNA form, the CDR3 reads TGTGCCATCAGTGAGTCCAGGAATTCACCCCTCCACTTT.